These 17 T cell receptor beta chains were all obtained from the same sample, sequenced in a study of PD-L1 blockade in urothelial cancer. Using immunoSEQ multiplex PCR, the repertoire was profiled, and TCRdb retains in-frame clones only, with some absent. The table has 130,000 or so clones, approximately 84% seen once. The time point was: pretreatment peripheral blood. Sequenced here: PBMCs, sampled around atezolizumab (anti-PD-L1) treatment. Source of these receptors: a man between 50 and 59 years old with urothelial cancer.

The V gene is TRBV5-1, the J gene TRBJ1-1; D is unclear. Looked up from germline, CDR1 is SGHRS and CDR2 is YFSETQ. The CDR3 is 15 residues long. V lost 0 bases to trimming and J lost 1 base, with 10 bases between them. The DNA for the CDR3 is TGCGCCAGCAGCTTGGCTACGGTCCAGAACACTGAAGCTTTCTTT. Translation gives CASSLATVQNTEAFF.

The chain combines TRBV5-1 with TRBJ1-1, with D uncertain. The CDR3 runs to 13 residues. CDR1 and CDR2 (germline): SGHRS, YFSETQ. V shed 0 bases and J shed 1 base, with 4 bases lying between them. The CDR3 is CASSLDRNTEAFF. The DNA of the CDR3 is TGCGCCAGCAGCTTGGATCGGAACACTGAAGCTTTCTTT.

This chain uses TRBV27 with TRBJ2-7; 14 nucleotides align to TRBD2. This CDR3 is 15 amino acids long. J gave up 5 bases and V 3 bases, and 3 bases lay outside the gene matches. Looked up from germline, CDR1 is MNHEY and CDR2 is SMNVEV (reference sequence). As DNA, the CDR3 is TGTGCCAGCAGTTTGGGGACTAGCGGGAGCCACGAGCAGTACTTC. Encoded protein: CASSLGTSGSHEQYF.

This chain connects TRBV10-3 to TRBJ2-7, with TRBD1 identical over 9 bases. CDR1 is ENHRY, CDR2 SYGVKD, per germline. V shed 11 bases and J 5 bases; nucleotides not matched to a gene: 4. The CDR3 is 11 amino acids. CDR3 loop: CAAQGAHEQYF. The CDR3 DNA follows: TGTGCCGCACAGGGGGCCCACGAGCAGTACTTC.

Only one count was recorded for this clone. The rearrangement joins TRBV7-3 to TRBJ2-2, with 7 bases fitting TRBD1. Germline V gives CDR1 SGHTA, CDR2 FQGTGA. This CDR3 contains 15 residues. Trimming removed 0 bases from V and 3 bases from J; junction bases left unmatched: 1. The CDR3 DNA reads as TGTGCCAGCAGCTTAACAGGGGGCCACACCGGGGAGCTGTTTTTT. This encodes CASSLTGGHTGELFF.

The chain joins TRBV29-1 to TRBJ2-1, with a possible D match to TRBD2 (5 bases). This CDR3 comprises 13 residues. V was shortened by 7 bases and J by 6 bases, with 16 bases between the two germline ends. Germline CDR1 reads SQVTM; CDR2 reads ANQGSEA. As DNA, the CDR3 is TGCAGCGGGGGAGCTAGATTTATCAATGAGCAGTTCTTC. Translated: CSGGARFINEQFF.

The chain carries TRBV7-2 and TRBJ2-1; D remains unclear. Germline assignment: CDR1 SGHTA and CDR2 FQGNSA. This CDR3 comprises 15 residues. V lost 2 bases and J 4 bases, leaving 12 bases between the germline ends. The CDR3 sequence: CASSLSVAGYNEQFF. In nucleotides, the CDR3 is TGTGCCAGCAGCTTATCTGTAGCTGGATACAATGAGCAGTTCTTC. The whole variable domain, remainder taken from reference TRBV7-2 and TRBJ2-1, is GAGVSQSPSNKVTEKGKDVELRCDPISGHTALYWYRQSLGQGLEFLIYFQGNSAPDKSGLPSDRFSAERTGGSVSTLTIQRTQQEDSAVYLCASSLSVAGYNEQFFGPGTRLTVL.

The sample holds a few counts of this clone. The chain is built from TRBV6-1 and TRBJ2-7, with TRBD1 as a possible D gene (5 bases). CDR1 is MNHNS and CDR2 is SASEGT in the germline V gene. The CDR3 has 12 residues. Deletions cut 5 bases from V and 5 bases from J, with 10 bases between. The CDR3 protein is CASSISGNEQYF. In nucleotides, the CDR3 is TGTGCCAGCAGTATATCAGGGAACGAGCAGTACTTC.

This clone was picked up a small number of times. The chain has TRBV25-1 and TRBJ1-4; TRBD1 agrees at 9 bases. After removal of 6 bases from V and 9 bases from J, the junction contained 2 bases not matched to a gene. CDR1 MGHDK and CDR2 SYGVNS come from the germline V gene. This CDR3 has 12 residues. The CDR3 region has the DNA TGTGCCAGCAGCGGACAGGGGAAAAAACTGTTTTTT. It translates to CASSGQGKKLFF.

This clone appeared once. The chain joins TRBV5-1 to TRBJ1-1; D unclear. The ends were cut back, 0 bases at V and 1 base at J, with 10 bases in the middle. This CDR3 has 15 amino acids. Looked up from germline, CDR1 is SGHRS and CDR2 is YFSETQ. CDR3 DNA: TGCGCCAGCAGCTTGGGTCAGACTAAGAACACTGAAGCTTTCTTT. Residues: CASSLGQTKNTEAFF.

J is TRBJ2-5 and V is TRBV2; the match to TRBD2 covers 7 bases. Germline trimming cut 4 bases from V and 4 bases from J; bases unmatched to any gene: 6. CDR1 and CDR2 from the germline V gene are SNHLY and FYNNEI. The CDR3 contains 14 residues. In DNA, the CDR3 is TGTGCCAGCAGTGGCGGGAGCAAGGTAGAGACCCAGTACTTC. As protein: CASSGGSKVETQYF.

The genes are TRBV28 and TRBJ1-4; TRBD1 aligns across 7 bases. V gave up 10 bases and J gave up 3 bases; unmatched junction bases: 11. CDR1 is MDHEN and CDR2 is SYDVKM in the germline V gene. The CDR3 has 15 residues. CDR3 in DNA: TGTGCCACCACCCTTCCCGGGACAGCTAATGAAAAACTGTTTTTT. Its translation: CATTLPGTANEKLFF.

The chain has TRBV28 and TRBJ2-2; D possibly corresponds to TRBD2 (6 bases). CDR3 length equals 15 residues. Trimming pared 2 bases from V and 4 bases from J, leaving 11 bases between. Germline V gene data show CDR1 as MDHEN and CDR2 as SYDVKM. For the CDR3, the DNA is TGTGCCAGCAGTTTAGCGGGATCCCCCACCGGGGAGCTGTTTTTT. Its translation is CASSLAGSPTGELFF.

This chain connects TRBV9 to TRBJ2-1; tentative D call: TRBD2 (6 bases). The CDR3 has 15 residues. CDR1 and CDR2 (germline): SGDLS, YYNGEE. V dropped 3 bases and J dropped 4 bases, with 14 bases sitting between them. CDR3 coding DNA: TGTGCCAGCAGCGGCTCCGGGACTTCTTACAATGAGCAGTTCTTC. Its protein product is CASSGSGTSYNEQFF.

This CDR3 reads CASSTTSGRDTRTDTQYF. Here the CDR3 DNA reads TGTGCCAGCTCAACGACTAGCGGGAGGGATACTCGCACAGATACGCAGTATTTT. This rearrangement joins TRBV18 to TRBJ2-3; 14 nucleotides agree with TRBD2. The V and J ends lost 5 bases and 1 base, in that order; junction bases with no gene match: 8. CDR3 length equals 18 residues. The germline CDR1 and CDR2 sequences are KGHSH and LQKENI.

The V call is TRBV27, the J call TRBJ2-7; 7 positions match TRBD2. Per the germline V gene, CDR1 is MNHEY and CDR2 is SMNVEV (reference sequence). After removal of 7 bases from V and 4 bases from J, the junction contained 22 bases not matched to a gene. The CDR3 contains 18 residues. The chain's CDR3 is CASTGGWVAAVNLYEQYF. In nucleotides, the CDR3 is TGTGCCAGCACCGGGGGGTGGGTAGCGGCCGTGAATCTATACGAGCAGTACTTC.

V usage is TRBV10-2 and J usage is TRBJ2-7; TRBD2 matches 8 bases. V shed 9 bases and J 5 bases; nucleotides not matched to a gene: 12. Germline-derived CDR1 and CDR2 are WSHSY and SAAADI. The CDR3 is made up of 14 amino acids. For the CDR3, the DNA is TGCGCCAGTGCCGGGACTAGGGCTACAAACGAGCAGTACTTC. Its translation: CASAGTRATNEQYF.